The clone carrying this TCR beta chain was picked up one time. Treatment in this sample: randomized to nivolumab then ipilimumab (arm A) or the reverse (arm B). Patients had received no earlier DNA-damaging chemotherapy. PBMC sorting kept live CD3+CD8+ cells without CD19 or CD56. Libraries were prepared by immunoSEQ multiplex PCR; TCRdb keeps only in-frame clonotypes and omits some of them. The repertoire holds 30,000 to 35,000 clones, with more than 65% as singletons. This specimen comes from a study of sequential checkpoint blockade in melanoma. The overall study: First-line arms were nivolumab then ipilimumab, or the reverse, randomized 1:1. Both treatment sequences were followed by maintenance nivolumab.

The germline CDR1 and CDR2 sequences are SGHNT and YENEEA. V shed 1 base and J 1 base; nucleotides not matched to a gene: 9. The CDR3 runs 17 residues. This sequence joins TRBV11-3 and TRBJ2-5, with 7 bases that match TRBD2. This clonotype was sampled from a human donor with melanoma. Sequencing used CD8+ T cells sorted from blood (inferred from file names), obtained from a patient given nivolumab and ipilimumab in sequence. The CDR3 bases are TGTGCCAGCAGCTTAGGGACCGCGGGGGTCAGCCAAGAGACCCAGTACTTC. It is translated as CASSLGTAGVSQETQYF.